A selection of T cell receptor beta chains follows, all from one sample in a study of blood T cell repertoires in COVID-19. The repertoire was sequenced with immunoSEQ multiplex PCR; TCRdb's copy has only in-frame clones and lacks some. Of fewer than 250,000 clones in the sample, more than 70% were seen once. Sequencing was carried out using peripheral blood. Source of these receptors: an elderly woman with COVID-19, enrolled during active disease. Each CDR3 is given with its conserved first and last residue. A D gene is named only where the DNA matches it firmly. Some rows have no size entry. The others give once, few or many, or a class for an expanded clone.

CDR3 | DNA | J | V | length | size | D
CASSVGWGGSLPLHF | TGTGCCAGCAGCGTAGGGTGGGGGGGTAGTCTACCCCTCCACTTT | TRBJ1-6 | TRBV9 | 15 | - | -
CASNSQQINTEAFF | TGTGCCAGCAACTCCCAACAGATAAACACTGAAGCTTTCTTT | TRBJ1-1 | TRBV7-9 | 14 | once | -
CASSLTGGVTGYTF | TGTGCCAGTAGTCTTACAGGGGGAGTAACTGGCTACACCTTC | TRBJ1-2 | TRBV19 | 14 | once | TRBD1
CASSLLQGVPNTEAFF | TGTGCCAGCAGCTTACTACAGGGGGTGCCGAACACTGAAGCTTTCTTT | TRBJ1-1 | TRBV7-8 | 16 | - | TRBD1
CASPEGTNSPLHF | TGTGCCAGCCCAGAGGGAACTAATTCACCCCTCCACTTT | TRBJ1-6 | TRBV6-4 | 13 | - | -
CASSQGTGNYGYTF | TGTGCCAGCAGCCAAGGGACAGGGAACTATGGCTACACCTTC | TRBJ1-2 | TRBV3-1/TRBV3-2 | 14 | - | TRBD1
CASTPDRAGKNIQYF | TGTGCCAGTACCCCCGACAGGGCGGGCAAAAACATTCAGTACTTC | TRBJ2-4 | TRBV19 | 15 | - | TRBD1
CASSAGTGYNEKLFF | TGTGCCAGCAGCGCCGGGACAGGGTATAATGAAAAACTGTTTTTT | TRBJ1-4 | TRBV9 | 15 | - | TRBD1
CASSLTEMNTEAFF | TGTGCCAGCAGCCTGACAGAGATGAACACTGAAGCTTTCTTT | TRBJ1-1 | TRBV5-4 | 14 | - | -
CASSSFLLSSGNTIYF | TGTGCCAGCAGCTCCTTCCTCTTGTCCTCTGGAAACACCATATATTTT | TRBJ1-3 | TRBV7-2 | 16 | few | -
CACQGGGETQYF | TGTGCCTGCCAGGGGGGCGGCGAGACCCAGTACTTC | TRBJ2-5 | TRBV3-1/TRBV3-2 | 12 | - | -
CASRQGRGYTF | TGTGCCAGCAGACAGGGGCGGGGCTACACCTTC | TRBJ1-2 | TRBV12-3/TRBV12-4 | 11 | - | TRBD1
CASTKLNEGYYGYTF | TGTGCCAGCACTAAACTAAACGAGGGCTACTATGGCTACACCTTC | TRBJ1-2 | TRBV5-8 | 15 | - | -
CASSYWFGGLYEQYF | TGTGCCAGCAGTTACTGGTTCGGGGGGCTCTACGAGCAGTACTTC | TRBJ2-7 | TRBV6-2/TRBV6-3 | 15 | once | -
CASSLPPGQGAETQYF | TGTGCCAGCAGCTTGCCCCCGGGACAGGGGGCTGAGACCCAGTACTTC | TRBJ2-5 | TRBV5-6 | 16 | - | TRBD1
CATGVAETQYF | TGTGCCACAGGGGTGGCAGAGACCCAGTACTTC | TRBJ2-5 | TRBV24-1 | 11 | - | -
CASRLIHPERYYGYTF | TGTGCAAGTCGCTTAATACACCCAGAGCGGTACTATGGCTACACCTTC | TRBJ1-2 | TRBV12-2 | 16 | few | -
CASSYSYSTKDRSRGYTF | TGTGCCAGCAGTTACTCCTATTCAACGAAGGACAGGAGCAGAGGCTACACCTTC | TRBJ1-2 | TRBV6-2/TRBV6-3 | 18 | - | TRBD1
CASSSPTGSNEKLFF | TGTGCCAGCAGCTCTCCGACAGGGTCAAATGAAAAACTGTTTTTT | TRBJ1-4 | TRBV5-5 | 15 | few | TRBD1
CASSLAGVGGETQYF | TGCGCCAGCAGCTTGGCAGGGGTTGGGGGAGAGACCCAGTACTTC | TRBJ2-5 | TRBV5-1 | 15 | - | -
CASSSDRRNQPQHF | TGTGCCAGCAGCTCCGACAGACGAAATCAGCCCCAGCATTTT | TRBJ1-5 | TRBV5-5 | 14 | - | -
CARSLTAGTGYFRGCYEQYF | TGTGCCAGAAGCTTGACCGCCGGGACAGGTTATTTTAGGGGTTGCTACGAGCAGTACTTC | TRBJ2-7 | TRBV5-3 | 20 | - | TRBD1
CASSISVLLQDTQYF | TGTGCCAGTAGTATTTCGGTCCTGCTACAGGATACGCAGTATTTT | TRBJ2-3 | TRBV19 | 15 | - | -
CASSQVEGNQPQHF | TGTGCCAGCAGCCAAGTTGAGGGCAATCAGCCCCAGCATTTT | TRBJ1-5 | TRBV3-1/TRBV3-2 | 14 | - | -
CASSPNLAGEETQYF | TGTGCCAGCTCACCGAACCTAGCGGGGGAAGAGACCCAGTACTTC | TRBJ2-5 | TRBV18 | 15 | - | TRBD2
CASSQGQGYSGNTIYF | TGTGCCAGCAGCCAAGGACAGGGTTACTCTGGAAACACCATATATTTT | TRBJ1-3 | TRBV14 | 16 | - | TRBD1
CASSFDRSNSPLHF | TGCGCCAGCAGCTTCGACAGATCAAATTCACCCCTCCACTTT | TRBJ1-6 | TRBV5-1 | 14 | - | -
CATRGTGTNYGYTF | TGTGCCACCAGAGGGACAGGGACTAACTATGGCTACACCTTC | TRBJ1-2 | TRBV24-1 | 14 | - | TRBD1
CASSFRGGNTIYF | TGTGCCAGCAGCTTTAGAGGAGGAAACACCATATATTTT | TRBJ1-3 | TRBV5-4 | 13 | - | -